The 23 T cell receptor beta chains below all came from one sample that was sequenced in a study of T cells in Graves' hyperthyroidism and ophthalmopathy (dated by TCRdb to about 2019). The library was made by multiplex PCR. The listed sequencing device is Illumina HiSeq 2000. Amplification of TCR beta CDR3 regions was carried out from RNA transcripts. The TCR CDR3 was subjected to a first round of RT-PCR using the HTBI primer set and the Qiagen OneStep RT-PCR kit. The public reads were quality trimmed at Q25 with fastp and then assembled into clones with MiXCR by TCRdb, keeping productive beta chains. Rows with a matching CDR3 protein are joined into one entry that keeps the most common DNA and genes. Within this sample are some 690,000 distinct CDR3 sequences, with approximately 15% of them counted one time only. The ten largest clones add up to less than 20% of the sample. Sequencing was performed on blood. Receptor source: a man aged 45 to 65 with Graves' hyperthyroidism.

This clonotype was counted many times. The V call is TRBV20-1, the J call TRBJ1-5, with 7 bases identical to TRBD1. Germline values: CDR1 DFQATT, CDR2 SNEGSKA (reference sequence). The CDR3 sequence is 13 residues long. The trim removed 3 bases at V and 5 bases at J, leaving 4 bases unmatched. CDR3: CSARKGAHQPQHF. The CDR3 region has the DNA TGCAGTGCTAGGAAGGGGGCCCATCAGCCCCAGCATTTT.

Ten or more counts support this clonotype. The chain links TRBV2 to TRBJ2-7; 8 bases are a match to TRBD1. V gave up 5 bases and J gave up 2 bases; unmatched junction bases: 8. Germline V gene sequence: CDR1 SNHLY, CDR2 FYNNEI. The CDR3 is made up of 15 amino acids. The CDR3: CASSFDRGSAYEQYF. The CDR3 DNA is TGTGCCAGCAGTTTTGACAGGGGATCGGCCTACGAGCAGTACTTC.

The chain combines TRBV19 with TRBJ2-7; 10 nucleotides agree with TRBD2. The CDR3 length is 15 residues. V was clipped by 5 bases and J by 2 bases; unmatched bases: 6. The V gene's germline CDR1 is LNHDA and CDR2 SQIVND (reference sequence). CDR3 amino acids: CASSVTSGETYEQYF. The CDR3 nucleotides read TGTGCCAGTAGTGTCACTAGCGGGGAAACCTACGAGCAGTACTTC.

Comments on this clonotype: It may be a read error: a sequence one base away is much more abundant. The chain's CDR3 is CASSLEPLTEAFF. In DNA form, the CDR3 reads TGTGCCAGCAGCCTGGAACCTTTGACTGAAGCTTTCTTT. The J gene is TRBJ1-1, the V gene TRBV7-3; D is unresolved. The CDR3 is made up of 13 amino acids. Per germline, CDR1 SGHTA and CDR2 FQGTGA. The germline V and J ends were trimmed by 5 bases and 5 bases, with 12 bases remaining between them.

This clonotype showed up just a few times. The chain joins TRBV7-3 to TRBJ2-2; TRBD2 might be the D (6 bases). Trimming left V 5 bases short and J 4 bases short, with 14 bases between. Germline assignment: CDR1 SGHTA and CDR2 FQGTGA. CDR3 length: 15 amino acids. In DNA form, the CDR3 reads TGTGCCAGCAGCCCCACAGTCGGGGGCACCGGGGAGCTGTTTTTT. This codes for CASSPTVGGTGELFF.

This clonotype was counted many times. The CDR3 region is CASRDISGLAEYNEQFF. The DNA for the CDR3 is TGTGCCAGCAGGGACATATCGGGACTAGCGGAGTACAATGAGCAGTTCTTC. The V call is TRBV28, the J call TRBJ2-1, with TRBD2 matching 11 bases. CDR3 length: 17 residues. The trim removed 6 bases at V and 4 bases at J, leaving 11 bases unmatched. Germline CDR1 is MDHEN and CDR2 is SYDVKM.

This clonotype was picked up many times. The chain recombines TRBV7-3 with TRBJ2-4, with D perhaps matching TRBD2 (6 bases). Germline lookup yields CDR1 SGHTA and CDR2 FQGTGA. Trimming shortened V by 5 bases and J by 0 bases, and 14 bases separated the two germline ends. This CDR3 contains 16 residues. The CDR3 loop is CASSPGSALAKNIQYF. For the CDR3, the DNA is TGTGCCAGCAGCCCCGGGAGCGCGCTAGCCAAAAACATTCAGTACTTC.

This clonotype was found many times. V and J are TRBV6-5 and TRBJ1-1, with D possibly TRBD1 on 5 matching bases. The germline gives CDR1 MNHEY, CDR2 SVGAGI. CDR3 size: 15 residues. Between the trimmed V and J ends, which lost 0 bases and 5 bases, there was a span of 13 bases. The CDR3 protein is CASSYSKGVGTEAFF. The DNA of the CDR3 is TGTGCCAGCAGTTACTCGAAAGGGGTAGGAACTGAAGCTTTCTTT.

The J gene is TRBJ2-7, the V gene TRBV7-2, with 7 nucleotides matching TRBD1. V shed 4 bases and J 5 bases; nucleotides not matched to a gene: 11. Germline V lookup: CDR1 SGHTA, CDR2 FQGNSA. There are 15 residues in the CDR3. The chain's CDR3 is CASSSLATGYNEQYF. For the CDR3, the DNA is TGTGCCAGCAGCTCCTTAGCGACAGGGTACAACGAGCAGTACTTC.

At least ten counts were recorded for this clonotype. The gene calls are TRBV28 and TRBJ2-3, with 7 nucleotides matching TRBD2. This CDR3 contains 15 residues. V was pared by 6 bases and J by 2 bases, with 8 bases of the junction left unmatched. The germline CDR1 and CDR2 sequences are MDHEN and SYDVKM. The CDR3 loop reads CASSGSSGYTDTQYF. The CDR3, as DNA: TGTGCCAGCAGCGGTTCTAGCGGATACACAGATACGCAGTATTTT.

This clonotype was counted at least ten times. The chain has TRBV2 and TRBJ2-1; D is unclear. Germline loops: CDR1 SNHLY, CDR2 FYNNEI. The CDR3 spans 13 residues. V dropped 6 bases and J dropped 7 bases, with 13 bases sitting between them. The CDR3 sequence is CASRERSLNEQFF. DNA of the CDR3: TGTGCCAGCAGGGAGAGGTCTTTGAATGAGCAGTTCTTC.

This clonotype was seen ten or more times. The CDR3 DNA sequence: TGTGCCTGGAGTCTTGGACTAGCGGAGGAGGCCCAGTACTTC. Its translation is CAWSLGLAEEAQYF. The rearrangement uses TRBV30 and TRBJ2-5, with 10 bases that match TRBD2. The CDR3 spans 14 residues. Germline loops: CDR1 GTSNPN, CDR2 SVGIG (reference sequence). J gave up 9 bases and V 2 bases, and 9 bases lay outside the gene matches.

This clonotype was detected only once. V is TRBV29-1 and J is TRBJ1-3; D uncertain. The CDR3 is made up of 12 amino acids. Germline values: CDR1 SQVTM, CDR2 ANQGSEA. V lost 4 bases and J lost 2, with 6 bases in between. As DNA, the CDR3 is TGCAGCGTTGTTGACACTGGAAACACCATATATTTT. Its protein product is CSVVDTGNTIYF. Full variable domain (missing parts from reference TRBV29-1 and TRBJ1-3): SAVISQKPSRDICQRGTSLTIQCQVDSQVTMMFWYRQQPGQSLTLIATANQGSEATYESGFVIDKFPISRPNLTFSTLTVSNMSPEDSSIYLCSVVDTGNTIYFGEGSWLTVV.

CDR3 coding DNA: TGTGCCAGCAGAGAAGGTGTCTCCTACGAGCAGTACTTC. Residues: CASREGVSYEQYF. This chain connects TRBV28 to TRBJ2-7; no definite D call. The V and J ends lost 6 bases and 0 bases respectively, with 9 bases between them. In germline, CDR1 is MDHEN, CDR2 SYDVKM. The CDR3 extends over 13 amino acids.

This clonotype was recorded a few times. CDR3 sequence reads: CASSLAFRGASGDTQYF. The CDR3 DNA reads TGCGCCAGCAGCTTGGCCTTTCGCGGGGCGAGTGGCGATACGCAGTATTTT. The rearrangement uses TRBV5-1 and TRBJ2-3; the D gene is possibly TRBD2 (6 bases). Trimming cost V 0 bases and J 6 bases, with 20 bases left between them. Germline V CDR1 and CDR2: SGHRS, YFSETQ. This CDR3 spans 17 amino acids.

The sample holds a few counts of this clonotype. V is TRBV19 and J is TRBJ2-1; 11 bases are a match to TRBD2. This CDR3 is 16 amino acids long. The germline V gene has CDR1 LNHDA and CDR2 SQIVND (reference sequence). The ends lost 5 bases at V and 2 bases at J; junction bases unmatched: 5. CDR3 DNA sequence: TGTGCCAGTAGTGTGGGACTAGCGGATACCTACAATGAGCAGTTCTTC. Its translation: CASSVGLADTYNEQFF.

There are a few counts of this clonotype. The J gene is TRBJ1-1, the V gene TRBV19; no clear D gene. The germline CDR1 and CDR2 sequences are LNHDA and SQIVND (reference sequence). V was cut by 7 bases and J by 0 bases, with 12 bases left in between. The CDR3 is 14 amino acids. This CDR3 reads CASNGRDMNTEAFF. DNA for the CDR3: TGTGCCAGTAATGGGCGAGACATGAACACTGAAGCTTTCTTT.

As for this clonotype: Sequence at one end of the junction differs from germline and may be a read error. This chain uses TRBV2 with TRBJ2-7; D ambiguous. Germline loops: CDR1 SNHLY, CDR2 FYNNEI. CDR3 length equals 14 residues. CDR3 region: CASSEEVRSYVQYF. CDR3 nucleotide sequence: TGTGCCAGCAGTGAAGAGGTCAGGTCGTACGTGCAGTACTTC.

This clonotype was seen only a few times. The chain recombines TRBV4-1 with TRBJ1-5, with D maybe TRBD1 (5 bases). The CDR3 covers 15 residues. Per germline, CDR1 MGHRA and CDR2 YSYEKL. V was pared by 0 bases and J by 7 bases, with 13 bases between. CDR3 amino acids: CASSQEARVGQPQHF. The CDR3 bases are TGCGCCAGCAGCCAAGAAGCCAGGGTTGGGCAGCCCCAGCATTTT.

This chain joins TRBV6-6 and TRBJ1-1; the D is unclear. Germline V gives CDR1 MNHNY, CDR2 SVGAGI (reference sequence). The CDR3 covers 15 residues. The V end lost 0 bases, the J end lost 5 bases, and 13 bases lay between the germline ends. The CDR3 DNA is TGTGCCAGCAGTTACTCCCTGCCCTCAATAACTGAAGCTTTCTTT. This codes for CASSYSLPSITEAFF.

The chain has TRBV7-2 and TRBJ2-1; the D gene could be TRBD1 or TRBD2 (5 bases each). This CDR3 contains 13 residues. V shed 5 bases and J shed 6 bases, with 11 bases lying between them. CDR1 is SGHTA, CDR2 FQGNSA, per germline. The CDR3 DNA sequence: TGTGCCAGCAGCCAGAGGGGTTCCAATGAGCAGTTCTTC. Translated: CASSQRGSNEQFF.

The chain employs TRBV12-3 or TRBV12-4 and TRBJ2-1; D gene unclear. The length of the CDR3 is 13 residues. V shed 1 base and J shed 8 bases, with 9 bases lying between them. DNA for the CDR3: TGTGCCAGCAGTTTAGTACAGATCGATGAGCAGTTCTTC. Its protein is CASSLVQIDEQFF.

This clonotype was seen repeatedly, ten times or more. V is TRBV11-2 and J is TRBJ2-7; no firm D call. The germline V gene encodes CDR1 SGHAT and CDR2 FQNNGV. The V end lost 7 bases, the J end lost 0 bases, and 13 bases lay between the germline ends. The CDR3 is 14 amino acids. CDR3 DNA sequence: TGTGCCAGCACCCGCCTGGGCTCCTCCTACGAGCAGTACTTC. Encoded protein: CASTRLGSSYEQYF. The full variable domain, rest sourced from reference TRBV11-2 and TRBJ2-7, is EAGVAQSPRYKIIEKRQSVAFWCNPISGHATLYWYQQILGQGPKLLIQFQNNGVVDDSQLPKDRFSAERLKGVDSTLKIQPAKLEDSAVYLCASTRLGSSYEQYFGPGTRLTVT.